This T cell receptor (beta chain) was documented in a study of CD8 T cells in ankylosing spondylitis. TCRdb fed the 5' RACE reads into MiXCR, producing one record per CDR3 protein. The repertoire holds 200,000 to 300,000 distinct CDR3 sequences, with roughly 25% as singletons. This TCR derives from a male donor with ankylosing spondylitis or in good health (not recorded which). Input material: blood, either unsorted or a sorted T cell fraction (not recorded which).

CDR3 bases: TGTGCCAGCAGCTCTGGGGCAGGGATGTTTGAGACCCAGTACTTC. Amino acids: CASSSGAGMFETQYF. The chain has TRBV5-5 and TRBJ2-5; possibly TRBD1 for D (5 bases). CDR1 SGHKS and CDR2 YYEKEE come from the germline V gene (reference sequence). The length of the CDR3 is 15 residues. Trimming shortened V by 3 bases and J by 5 bases, and 17 bases separated the two germline ends. The complete variable domain, with remaining parts taken from reference TRBV5-5 and TRBJ2-5, reads DAGVTQSPTHLIKTRGQQVTLRCSPISGHKSVSWYQQVLGQGPQFIFQYYEKEERGRGNFPDRFSARQFPNYSSELNVNALLLGDSALYLCASSSGAGMFETQYFGPGTRLLVL.